This TCR beta chain stems from a study of cytomegalovirus exposure and HLA in healthy donors. The study, taken as a whole, reports: Within the data, a cluster of highly shared sequence variants was likely a sequencing artifact. The study put under 200 TCR beta chains on its list as cytomegalovirus-associated. CMV antigen specificity was confirmed in vitro for a few CMV-associated chains. In most subjects, TCR beta sequences reportedly gave accurate predictions of HLA-A and HLA-B alleles.

This clone has more than one count but fewer than ten. Antigen unknown. V shed 6 bases and J shed 0 bases, with 6 bases lying between them. The CDR3 is 13 residues long. Germline CDR1 is SNHLY and CDR2 is FYNNEI. PCR amplification relied on 60 Vbeta primers (plus 13 Jbeta primers). Only in-frame clones appear in the TCRdb table, and some are missing; sequencing was by immunoSEQ multiplex PCR. Found here are about 120,000 clones, about three quarters of them singletons; the top ten hold roughly 31%. The chain has TRBV2 and TRBJ1-5, with D tentatively TRBD1 (5 bases). The sequenced sample was PBMCs. The clonotype was recovered from a man aged 60-69 years in good health and CMV-seropositive. CDR3: CASSDSSNQPQHF. Here the CDR3 DNA reads TGTGCCAGCAGCGACAGTAGCAATCAGCCCCAGCATTTT.